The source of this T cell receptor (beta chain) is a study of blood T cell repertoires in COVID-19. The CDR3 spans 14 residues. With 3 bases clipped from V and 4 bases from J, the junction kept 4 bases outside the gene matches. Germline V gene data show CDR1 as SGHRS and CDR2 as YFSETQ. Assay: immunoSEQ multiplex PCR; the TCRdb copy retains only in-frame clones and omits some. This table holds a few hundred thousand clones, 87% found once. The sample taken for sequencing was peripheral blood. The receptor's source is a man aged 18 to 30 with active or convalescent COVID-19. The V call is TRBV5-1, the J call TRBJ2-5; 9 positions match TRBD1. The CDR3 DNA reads TGCGCCAGCAGCTGGGGGACAGGGATAGAGACCCAGTACTTC. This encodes CASSWGTGIETQYF.